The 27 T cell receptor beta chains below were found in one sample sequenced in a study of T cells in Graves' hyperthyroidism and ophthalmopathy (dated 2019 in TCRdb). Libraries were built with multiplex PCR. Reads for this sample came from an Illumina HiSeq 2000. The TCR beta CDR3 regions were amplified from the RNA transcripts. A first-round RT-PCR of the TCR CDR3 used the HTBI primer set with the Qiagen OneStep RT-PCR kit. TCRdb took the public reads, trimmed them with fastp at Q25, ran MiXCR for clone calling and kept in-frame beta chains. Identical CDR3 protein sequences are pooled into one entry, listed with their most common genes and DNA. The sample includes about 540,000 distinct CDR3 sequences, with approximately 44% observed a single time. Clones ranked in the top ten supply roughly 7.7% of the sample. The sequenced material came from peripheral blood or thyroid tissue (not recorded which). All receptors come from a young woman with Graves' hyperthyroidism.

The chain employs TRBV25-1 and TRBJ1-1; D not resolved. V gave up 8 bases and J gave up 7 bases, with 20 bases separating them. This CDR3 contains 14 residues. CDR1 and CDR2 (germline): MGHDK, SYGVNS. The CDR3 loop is CASSPQGPASEAFF. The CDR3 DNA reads TGTGCCAGCTCACCACAAGGGCCCGCCAGTGAAGCTTTCTTT.

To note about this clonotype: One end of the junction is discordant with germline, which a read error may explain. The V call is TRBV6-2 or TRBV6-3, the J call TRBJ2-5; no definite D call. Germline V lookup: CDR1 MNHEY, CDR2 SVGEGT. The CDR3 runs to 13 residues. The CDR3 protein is CASSATVQGTQYF. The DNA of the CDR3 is TGTGCCAGCAGTGCGACGGTCCAAGGGACCCAGTACTTC.

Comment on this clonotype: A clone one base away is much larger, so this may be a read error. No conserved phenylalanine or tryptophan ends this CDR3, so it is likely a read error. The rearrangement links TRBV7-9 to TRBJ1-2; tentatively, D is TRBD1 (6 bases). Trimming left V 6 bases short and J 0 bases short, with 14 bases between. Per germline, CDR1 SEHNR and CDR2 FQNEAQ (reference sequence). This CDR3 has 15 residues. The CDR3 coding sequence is TGTGCCAGCAGGCGGTCACAGGGCACTAACTATGGCTACACCCTC. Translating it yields CASRRSQGTNYGYTL.

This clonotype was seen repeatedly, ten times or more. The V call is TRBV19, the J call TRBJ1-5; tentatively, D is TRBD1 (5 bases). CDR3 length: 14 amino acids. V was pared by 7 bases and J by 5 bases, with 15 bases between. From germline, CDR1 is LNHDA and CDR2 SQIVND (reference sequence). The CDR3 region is CASKWRDGDQPQHF. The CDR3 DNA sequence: TGTGCCAGTAAGTGGCGGGACGGAGATCAGCCCCAGCATTTT.

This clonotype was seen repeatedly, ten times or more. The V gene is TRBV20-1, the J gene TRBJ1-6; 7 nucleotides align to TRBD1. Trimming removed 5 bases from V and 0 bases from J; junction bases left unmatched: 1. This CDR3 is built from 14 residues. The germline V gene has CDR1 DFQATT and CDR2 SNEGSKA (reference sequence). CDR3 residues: CSARTGSYNSPLHF. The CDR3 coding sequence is TGCAGTGCTCGGACAGGCTCCTATAATTCACCCCTCCACTTT.

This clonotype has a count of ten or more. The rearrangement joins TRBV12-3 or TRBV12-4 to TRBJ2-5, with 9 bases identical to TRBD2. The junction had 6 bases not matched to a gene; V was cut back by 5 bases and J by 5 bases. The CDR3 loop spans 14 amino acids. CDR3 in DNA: TGTGCCAGCAGTCCGGGACTAGCTGGGGAGACCCAGTACTTC. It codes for CASSPGLAGETQYF.

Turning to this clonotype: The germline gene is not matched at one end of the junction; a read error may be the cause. The CDR3 spells CNVEGAGNEAFF. The DNA for the CDR3 is TGCAACGTTGAGGGGGCGGGTAACGAAGCTTTCTTT. The gene calls are TRBV29-1 and TRBJ1-1; 7 nucleotides line up with TRBD1. The germline CDR1 and CDR2 sequences are SQVTM and ANQGSEA. The length of the CDR3 is 12 residues. Full variable domain (remainder filled in from reference TRBV29-1 and TRBJ1-1): SAVISQKPSRDICQRGTSLTIQCQVDSQVTMMFWYRQQPGQSLTLIATANQGSEATYESGFVIDKFPISRPNLTFSTLTVSNMSPEDSSIYLCNVEGAGNEAFFGQGTRLTVV.

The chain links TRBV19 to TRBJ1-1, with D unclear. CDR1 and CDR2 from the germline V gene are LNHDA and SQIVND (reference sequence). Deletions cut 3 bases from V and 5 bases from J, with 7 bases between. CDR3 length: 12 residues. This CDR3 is CASSIMSTEAFF. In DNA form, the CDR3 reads TGTGCCAGTAGTATTATGAGTACTGAAGCTTTCTTT.

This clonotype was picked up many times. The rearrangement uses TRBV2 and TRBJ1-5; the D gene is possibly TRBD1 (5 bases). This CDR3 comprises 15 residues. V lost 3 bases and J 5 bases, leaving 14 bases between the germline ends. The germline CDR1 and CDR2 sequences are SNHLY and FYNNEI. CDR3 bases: TGTGCCAGCAGTGATCTGGGGGTCGAGGATCAGCCCCAGCATTTT. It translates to CASSDLGVEDQPQHF.

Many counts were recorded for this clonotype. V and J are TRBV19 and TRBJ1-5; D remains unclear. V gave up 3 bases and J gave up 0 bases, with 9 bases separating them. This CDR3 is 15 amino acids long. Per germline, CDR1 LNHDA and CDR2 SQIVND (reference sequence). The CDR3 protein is CASSMGAHSNQPQHF. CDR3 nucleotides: TGTGCCAGTAGTATGGGCGCCCATAGCAATCAGCCCCAGCATTTT.

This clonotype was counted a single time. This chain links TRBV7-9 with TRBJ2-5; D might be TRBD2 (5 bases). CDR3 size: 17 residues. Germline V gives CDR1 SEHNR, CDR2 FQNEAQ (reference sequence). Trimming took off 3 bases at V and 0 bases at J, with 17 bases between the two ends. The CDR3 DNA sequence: TGTGCCAGCAGCTTCCCCGAAGGGAGCGAGTACCAAGAGACCCAGTACTTC. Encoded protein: CASSFPEGSEYQETQYF.

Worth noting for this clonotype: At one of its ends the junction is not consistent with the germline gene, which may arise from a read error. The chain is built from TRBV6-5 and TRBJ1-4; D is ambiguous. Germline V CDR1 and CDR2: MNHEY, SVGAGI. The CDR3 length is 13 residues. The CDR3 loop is CASSFGSNEKLFF. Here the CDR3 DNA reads TGCGCCAGCAGTTTCGGCTCTAATGAAAAACTGTTTTTT.

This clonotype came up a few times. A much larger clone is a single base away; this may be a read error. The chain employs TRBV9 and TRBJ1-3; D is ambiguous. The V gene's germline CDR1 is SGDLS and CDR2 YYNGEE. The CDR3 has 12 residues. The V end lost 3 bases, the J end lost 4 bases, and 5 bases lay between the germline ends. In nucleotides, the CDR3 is TGTGCCAGCAGCGGGCCGGGAAACACCATATATTTT. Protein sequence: CASSGPGNTIYF.

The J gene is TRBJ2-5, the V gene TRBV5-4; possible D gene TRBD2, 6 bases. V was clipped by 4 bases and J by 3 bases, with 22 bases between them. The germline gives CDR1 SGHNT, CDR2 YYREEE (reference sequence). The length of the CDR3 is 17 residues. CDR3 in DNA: TGTGCCAGCAGCCCCCCATCTCCCGGGACTGGGAAAGAGACCCAGTACTTC. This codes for CASSPPSPGTGKETQYF.

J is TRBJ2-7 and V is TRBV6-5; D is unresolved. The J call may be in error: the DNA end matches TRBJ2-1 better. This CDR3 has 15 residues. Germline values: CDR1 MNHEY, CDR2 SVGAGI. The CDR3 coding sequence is TGTGCCAGCAGTTTCTCCGTCCCAAGCTCCAATGAGCAGTTCTTC. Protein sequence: CASSFSVPSSNEQFF.

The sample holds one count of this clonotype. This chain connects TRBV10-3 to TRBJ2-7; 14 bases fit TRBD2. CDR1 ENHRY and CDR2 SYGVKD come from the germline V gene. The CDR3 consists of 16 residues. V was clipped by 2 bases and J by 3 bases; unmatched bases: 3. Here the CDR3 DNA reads TGTGCCATCAGTGAGGGGACTAGCGGGAGACTCTACGAGCAGTACTTC. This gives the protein CAISEGTSGRLYEQYF.

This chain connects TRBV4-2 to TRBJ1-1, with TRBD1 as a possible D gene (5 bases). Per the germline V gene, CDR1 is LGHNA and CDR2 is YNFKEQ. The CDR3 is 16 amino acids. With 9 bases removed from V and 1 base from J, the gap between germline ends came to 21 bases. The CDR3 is CASSVEVWGTNTEAFF. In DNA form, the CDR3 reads TGTGCCAGTAGTGTAGAGGTTTGGGGGACGAACACTGAAGCTTTCTTT.

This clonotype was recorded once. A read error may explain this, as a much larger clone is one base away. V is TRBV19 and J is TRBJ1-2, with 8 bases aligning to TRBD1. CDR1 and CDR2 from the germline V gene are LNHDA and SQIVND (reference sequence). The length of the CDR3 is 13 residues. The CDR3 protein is CAGSIGQGAGYTF. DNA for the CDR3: TGTGCCGGTAGTATTGGACAGGGAGCCGGCTACACCTTC.

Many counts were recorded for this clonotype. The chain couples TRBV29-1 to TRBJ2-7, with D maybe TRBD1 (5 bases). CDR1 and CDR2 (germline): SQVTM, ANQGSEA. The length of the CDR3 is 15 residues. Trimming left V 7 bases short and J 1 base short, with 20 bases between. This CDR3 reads CSGRRPGIKSYEQYF. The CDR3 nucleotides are TGCAGCGGAAGACGGCCAGGGATTAAGTCCTACGAGCAGTACTTC.

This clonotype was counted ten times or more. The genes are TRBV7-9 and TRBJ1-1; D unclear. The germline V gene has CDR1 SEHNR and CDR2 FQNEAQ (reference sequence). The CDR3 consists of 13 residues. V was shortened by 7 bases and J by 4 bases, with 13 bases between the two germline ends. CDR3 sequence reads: CASKPTQGTEAFF. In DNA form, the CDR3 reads TGTGCCAGCAAACCTACCCAAGGCACTGAAGCTTTCTTT. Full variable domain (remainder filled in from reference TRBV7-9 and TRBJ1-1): DTGVSQNPRHKITKRGQNVTFRCDPISEHNRLYWYRQTLGQGPEFLTYFQNEAQLEKSRLLSDRFSAERPKGSFSTLEIQRTEQGDSAMYLCASKPTQGTEAFFGQGTRLTVV.

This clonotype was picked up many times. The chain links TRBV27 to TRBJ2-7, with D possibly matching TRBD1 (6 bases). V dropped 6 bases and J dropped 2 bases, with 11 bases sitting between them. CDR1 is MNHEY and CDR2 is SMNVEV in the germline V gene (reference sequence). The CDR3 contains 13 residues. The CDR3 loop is CASSARGAYEQYF. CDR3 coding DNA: TGTGCCAGCAGCGCCAGGGGAGCCTACGAGCAGTACTTC.

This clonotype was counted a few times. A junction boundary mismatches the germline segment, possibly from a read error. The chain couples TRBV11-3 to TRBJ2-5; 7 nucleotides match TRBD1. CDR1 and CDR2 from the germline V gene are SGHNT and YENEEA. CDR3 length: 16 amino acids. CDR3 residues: CASSSSDRSNQGTQYF. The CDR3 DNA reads TGTGCCAGCAGCTCCTCGGACAGGTCAAACCAAGGGACCCAGTACTTC. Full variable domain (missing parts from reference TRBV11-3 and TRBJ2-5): EAGVVQSPRYKIIEKKQPVAFWCNPISGHNTLYWYLQNLGQGPELLIRYENEEAVDDSQLPKDRFSAERLKGVDSTLKIQPAELGDSAVYLCASSSSDRSNQGTQYFGPGTRLLVL.

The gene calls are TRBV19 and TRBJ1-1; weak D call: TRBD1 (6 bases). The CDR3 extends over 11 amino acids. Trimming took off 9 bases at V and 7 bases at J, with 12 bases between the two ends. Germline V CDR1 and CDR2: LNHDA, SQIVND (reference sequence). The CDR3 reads CASRGAVEAFF. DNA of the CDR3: TGTGCCAGCCGGGGGGCAGTTGAAGCTTTCTTT. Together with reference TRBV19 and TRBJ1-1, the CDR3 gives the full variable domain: DGGITQSPKYLFRKEGQNVTLSCEQNLNHDAMYWYRQDPGQGLRLIYYSQIVNDFQKGDIAEGYSVSREKKESFPLTVTSAQKNPTAFYLCASRGAVEAFFGQGTRLTVV.

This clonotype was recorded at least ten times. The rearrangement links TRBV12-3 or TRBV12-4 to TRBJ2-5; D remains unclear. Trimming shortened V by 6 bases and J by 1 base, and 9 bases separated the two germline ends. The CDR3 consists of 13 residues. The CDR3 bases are TGTGCCAGCAGCCTCCGATCCCAAGAGACCCAGTACTTC. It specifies CASSLRSQETQYF.

In DNA, the CDR3 is TGTGCCAGCAGCTTGAGGGTTGGGCAGCCCCAGTACTTC. This sequence encodes CASSLRVGQPQYF. This chain joins TRBV12-3 or TRBV12-4 and TRBJ2-5; D is perhaps TRBD2 (5 bases). The V end lost 6 bases, the J end lost 9 bases, and 17 bases lay between the germline ends. CDR3 size: 13 residues.

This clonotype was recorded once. The DNA for the CDR3 is TGTGCCAGCAGCTTAGCGGGAGGGAGATGGACTGAAGCTTTCTTT. The encoded protein is CASSLAGGRWTEAFF. The genes are TRBV7-8 and TRBJ1-1; D gene ambiguous. This CDR3 has 15 residues. Per germline, CDR1 SGHVS and CDR2 FQNEAQ. V lost 0 bases and J 5 bases, leaving 13 bases between the germline ends.

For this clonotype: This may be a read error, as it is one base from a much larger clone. CDR3 amino acids: CAGSLAPGRKTQYF. In nucleotides, the CDR3 is TGTGCCGGCAGCTTAGCCCCGGGAAGGAAGACCCAGTACTTC. The chain recombines TRBV24-1 with TRBJ2-5, with D tentatively TRBD2 (5 bases). With 12 bases removed from V and 6 bases from J, the gap between germline ends came to 22 bases. The length of the CDR3 is 14 residues. CDR1 is KGHDR and CDR2 is SFDVKD in the germline V gene.